This record covers a single T cell receptor beta chain. The antigen is not known. This entry comes from a study of post-analysis software for immune sequencing data. The study's findings and limits: Relative to controls, patients with multiple sclerosis showed significantly lower normalized Chao1 diversity. Comparison of patients with controls showed five or six TRBV segments more frequent in patients, TRBV5-6, TRBV5-1 and TRBV20-1 among them.

Germline V gives CDR1 MDHEN, CDR2 SYDVKM. The CDR3 is 14 amino acids. V was cut by 3 bases and J by 5 bases, with 14 bases left in between. Every TCR beta cDNA library bore unique molecular identifiers. T cells numbering 1 to 10 million yielded some 480,000 cDNA molecules. TCRdb re-called the PCR reads with MiXCR, one entry per CDR3 protein. The data contain 650,000 to 900,000 distinct CDR3 sequences, more than 45% of them singletons. This clonotype was sampled from a girl aged 10 to 17 with multiple sclerosis. Sequencing was done on a sample of blood. This rearrangement joins TRBV28 to TRBJ2-7; D remains unclear. CDR3 amino acids: CASSFPSMVNEQYF. Written as DNA, the CDR3 is TGTGCCAGCAGTTTCCCCAGTATGGTGAACGAGCAGTACTTC.